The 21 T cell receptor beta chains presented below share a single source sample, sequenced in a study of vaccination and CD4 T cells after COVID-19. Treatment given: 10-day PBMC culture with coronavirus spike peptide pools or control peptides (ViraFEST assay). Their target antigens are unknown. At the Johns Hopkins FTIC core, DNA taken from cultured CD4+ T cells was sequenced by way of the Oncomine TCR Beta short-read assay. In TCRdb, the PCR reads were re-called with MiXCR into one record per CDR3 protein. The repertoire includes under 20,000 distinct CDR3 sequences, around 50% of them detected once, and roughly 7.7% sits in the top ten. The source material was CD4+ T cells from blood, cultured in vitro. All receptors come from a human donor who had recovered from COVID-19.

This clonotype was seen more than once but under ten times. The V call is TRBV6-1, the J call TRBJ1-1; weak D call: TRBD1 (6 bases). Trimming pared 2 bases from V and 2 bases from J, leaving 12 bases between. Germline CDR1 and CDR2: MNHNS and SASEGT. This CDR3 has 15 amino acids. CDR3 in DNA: TGTGCCAGCAGTGAATTTGGGGACACCAACACTGAAGCTTTCTTT. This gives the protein CASSEFGDTNTEAFF.

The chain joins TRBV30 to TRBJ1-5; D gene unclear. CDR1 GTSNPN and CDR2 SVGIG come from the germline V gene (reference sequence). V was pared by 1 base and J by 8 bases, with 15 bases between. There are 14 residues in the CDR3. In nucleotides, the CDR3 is TGTGCCTGGAGTGCCACCATCCCTATTGAGCCCCAGCATTTT. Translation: CAWSATIPIEPQHF.

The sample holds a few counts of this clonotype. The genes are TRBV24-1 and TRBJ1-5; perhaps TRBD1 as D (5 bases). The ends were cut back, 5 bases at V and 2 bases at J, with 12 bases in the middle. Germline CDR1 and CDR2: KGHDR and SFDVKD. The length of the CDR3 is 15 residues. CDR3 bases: TGTGCCACCAGTGGCCCCGGGGGAGGCAATCAGCCCCAGCATTTT. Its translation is CATSGPGGGNQPQHF.

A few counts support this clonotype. The CDR3 loop is CAISEPPGEGAQYF. As DNA, the CDR3 is TGTGCCATCAGTGAGCCTCCAGGGGAGGGGGCCCAGTACTTC. The V gene is TRBV10-3, the J gene TRBJ2-5; a weak D match, TRBD2 (7 bases). Trimming removed 2 bases from V and 9 bases from J, with 16 bases in between. Germline assignment: CDR1 ENHRY and CDR2 SYGVKD. This CDR3 has 14 residues.

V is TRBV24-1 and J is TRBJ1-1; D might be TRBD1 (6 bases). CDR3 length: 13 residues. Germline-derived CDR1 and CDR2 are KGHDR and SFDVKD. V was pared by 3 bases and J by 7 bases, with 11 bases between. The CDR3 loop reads CATSDDNRVEAFF. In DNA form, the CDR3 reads TGTGCCACCAGTGATGATAACAGGGTTGAAGCTTTCTTT.

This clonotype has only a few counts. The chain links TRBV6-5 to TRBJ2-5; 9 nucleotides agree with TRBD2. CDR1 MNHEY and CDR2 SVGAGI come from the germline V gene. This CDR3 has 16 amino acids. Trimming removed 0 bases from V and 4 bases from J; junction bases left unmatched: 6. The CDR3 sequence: CASSYSGGRALETQYF. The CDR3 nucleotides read TGTGCCAGCAGTTACTCGGGCGGGAGGGCCTTAGAGACCCAGTACTTC.

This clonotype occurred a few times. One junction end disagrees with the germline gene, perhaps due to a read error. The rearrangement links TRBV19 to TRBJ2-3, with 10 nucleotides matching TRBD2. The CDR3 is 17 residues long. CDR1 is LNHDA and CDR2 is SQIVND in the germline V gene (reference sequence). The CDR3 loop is CASSPQSGRASTDTQYF. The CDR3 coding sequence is TGTGCCAGTTCCCCACAAAGCGGGAGGGCCAGCACGGATACGCAGTATTTT.

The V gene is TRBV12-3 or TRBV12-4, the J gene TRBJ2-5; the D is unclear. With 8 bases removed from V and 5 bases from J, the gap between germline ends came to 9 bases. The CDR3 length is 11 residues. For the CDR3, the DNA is TGTGCCAGCGCGTTTCGGGAGACCCAGTACTTC. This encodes CASAFRETQYF.

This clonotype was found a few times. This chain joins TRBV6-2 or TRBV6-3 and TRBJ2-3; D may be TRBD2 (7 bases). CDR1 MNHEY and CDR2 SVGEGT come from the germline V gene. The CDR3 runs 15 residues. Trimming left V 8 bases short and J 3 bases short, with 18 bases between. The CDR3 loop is CASRVTGGGTDTQYF. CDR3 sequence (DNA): TGTGCCAGCCGAGTTACGGGGGGCGGAACAGATACGCAGTATTTT.

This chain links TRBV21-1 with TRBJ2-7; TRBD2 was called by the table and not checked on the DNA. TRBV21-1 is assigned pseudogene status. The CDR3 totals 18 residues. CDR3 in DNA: TGTGCCAGCAGACCTTCCTCGGGCCCTTGGATCCCCTCCTACGAGCAGTACTTC. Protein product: CASRPSSGPWIPSYEQYF.

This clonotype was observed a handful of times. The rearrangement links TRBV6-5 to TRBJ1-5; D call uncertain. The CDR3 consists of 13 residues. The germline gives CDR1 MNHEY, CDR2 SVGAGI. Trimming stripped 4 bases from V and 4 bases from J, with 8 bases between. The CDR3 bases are TGTGCCAGCAGTTTAATGGTGAATCAGCCCCAGCATTTT. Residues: CASSLMVNQPQHF.

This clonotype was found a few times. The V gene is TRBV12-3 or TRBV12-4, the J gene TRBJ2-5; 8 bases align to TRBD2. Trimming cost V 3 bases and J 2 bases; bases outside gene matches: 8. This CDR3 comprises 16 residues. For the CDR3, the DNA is TGTGCCAGCAGTTTGGGGGCTAGCGGGTTTCAAGAGACCCAGTACTTC. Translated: CASSLGASGFQETQYF.

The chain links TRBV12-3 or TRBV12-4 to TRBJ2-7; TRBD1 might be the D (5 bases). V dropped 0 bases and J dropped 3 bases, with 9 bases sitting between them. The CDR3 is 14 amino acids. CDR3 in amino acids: CASSLAGLNYEQYF. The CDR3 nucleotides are TGTGCCAGCAGTTTAGCGGGGCTTAACTACGAGCAGTACTTC.

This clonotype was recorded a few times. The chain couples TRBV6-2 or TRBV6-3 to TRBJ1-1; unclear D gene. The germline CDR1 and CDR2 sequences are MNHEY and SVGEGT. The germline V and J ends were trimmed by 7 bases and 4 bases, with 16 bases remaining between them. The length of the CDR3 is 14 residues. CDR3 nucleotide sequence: TGTGCCAGCACCCCCCCGAAGCGTAGCACTGAAGCTTTCTTT. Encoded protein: CASTPPKRSTEAFF.

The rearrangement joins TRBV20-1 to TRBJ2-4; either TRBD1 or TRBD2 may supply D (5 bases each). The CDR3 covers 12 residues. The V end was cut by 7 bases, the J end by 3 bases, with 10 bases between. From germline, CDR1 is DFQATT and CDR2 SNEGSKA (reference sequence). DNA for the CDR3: TGCAGTGGTGGGACCAACAAAAACATTCAGTACTTC. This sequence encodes CSGGTNKNIQYF.

The CDR3 is CATSRGQYYEQYF. Here the CDR3 DNA reads TGTGCCACCAGCAGGGGACAGTACTACGAGCAGTACTTC. V is TRBV15 and J is TRBJ2-7, with 7 bases fitting TRBD1. CDR1 LNHNV and CDR2 YYDKDF come from the germline V gene (reference sequence). V lost 3 bases to trimming and J lost 3 bases; unmatched junction nucleotides: 2. The CDR3 loop spans 13 amino acids.

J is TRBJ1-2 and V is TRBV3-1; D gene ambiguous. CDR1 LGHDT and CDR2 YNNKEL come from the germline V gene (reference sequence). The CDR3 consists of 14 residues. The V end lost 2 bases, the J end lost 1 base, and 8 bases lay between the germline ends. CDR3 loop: CASSQRTVNYGYTF. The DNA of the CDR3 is TGTGCCAGCAGCCAACGGACGGTTAACTATGGCTACACCTTC.

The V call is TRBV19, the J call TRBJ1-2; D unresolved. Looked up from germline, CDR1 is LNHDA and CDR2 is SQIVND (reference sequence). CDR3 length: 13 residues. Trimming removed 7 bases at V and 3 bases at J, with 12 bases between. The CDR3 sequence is CASNEQEDYGYTF. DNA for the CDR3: TGTGCCAGTAACGAGCAAGAGGACTATGGCTACACCTTC.

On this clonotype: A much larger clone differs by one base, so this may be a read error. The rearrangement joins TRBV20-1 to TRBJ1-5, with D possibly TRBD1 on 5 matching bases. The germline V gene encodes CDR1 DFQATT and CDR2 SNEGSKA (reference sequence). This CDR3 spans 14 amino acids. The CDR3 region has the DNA TGCAGTACTAGAGTGGGGGGAGGCAATCAGCCCCAGCATTTT. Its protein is CSTRVGGGNQPQHF.

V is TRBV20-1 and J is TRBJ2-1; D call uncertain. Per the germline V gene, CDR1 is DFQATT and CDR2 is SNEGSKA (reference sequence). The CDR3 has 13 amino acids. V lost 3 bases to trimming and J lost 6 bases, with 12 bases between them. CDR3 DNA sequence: TGCAGTGCTAGTAACGGACGCTTCAATGAGCAGTTCTTC. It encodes CSASNGRFNEQFF.

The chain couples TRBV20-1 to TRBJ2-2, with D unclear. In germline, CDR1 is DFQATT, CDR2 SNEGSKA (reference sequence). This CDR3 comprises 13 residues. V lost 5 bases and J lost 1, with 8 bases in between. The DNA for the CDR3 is TGCAGTGCTTTTACAGAGAACACCGGGGAGCTGTTTTTT. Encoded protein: CSAFTENTGELFF.